The 20 T cell receptor beta chains reported below all come from one sample, sequenced in a study of T cells in Graves' hyperthyroidism and ophthalmopathy. There were TCR beta CDR3 regions amplified from RNA transcripts. The study used the HTBI primer set for a first-round RT-PCR of the TCR CDR3. MiXCR, applied by TCRdb to the multiplex PCR reads, yields one record per CDR3 protein. The data hold 500,000 to 750,000 distinct CDR3 sequences, with roughly 46% observed a single time. Material: peripheral blood or thyroid tissue (not recorded which). These receptors were taken from a woman between 18 and 29 years old with Graves' hyperthyroidism.

This clonotype was detected ten times or more. The rearrangement links TRBV5-1 to TRBJ2-5, with 11 bases identical to TRBD1. Trimming at V came to 4 bases and at J to 7 bases, leaving 12 bases not matched to a gene. From germline, CDR1 is SGHRS and CDR2 YFSETQ. The CDR3 is 16 residues long. The CDR3 region is CASSVRTGTGGGTQYF. The CDR3 coding sequence is TGCGCCAGCAGCGTGAGGACCGGGACAGGGGGAGGGACCCAGTACTTC. The complete variable domain, with remaining parts taken from reference TRBV5-1 and TRBJ2-5, reads KAGVTQTPRYLIKTRGQQVTLSCSPISGHRSVSWYQQTPGQGLQFLFEYFSETQRNKGNFPGRFSGRQFSNSRSEMNVSTLELGDSALYLCASSVRTGTGGGTQYFGPGTRLLVL.

Note on this clonotype: A much bigger clone sits one base away, suggesting this may be a read error. V and J are TRBV6-5 and TRBJ1-1; unclear D gene. The germline V and J ends were trimmed by 8 bases and 0 bases, with 10 bases remaining between them. CDR3 length: 13 amino acids. CDR1 is MNHEY, CDR2 SVGAGI, per germline. CDR3 DNA sequence: TGTGCCAGCCGGAGCTCCTTGAACACTGAAGCTTTCTTT. This codes for CASRSSLNTEAFF.

About this clonotype: The conserved phenylalanine or tryptophan normally closing the CDR3 is absent here, so this likely arose from a read error. The CDR3 DNA follows: TGTGCCAGCAGGTTAGGGGACGTCATGACGAACTACGGCTACACCGTC. It specifies CASRLGDVMTNYGYTV. The chain couples TRBV2 to TRBJ1-2; a possible D gene is TRBD1 (5 bases). Germline V lookup: CDR1 SNHLY, CDR2 FYNNEI. The CDR3 is 16 amino acids.

The J gene is TRBJ1-6, the V gene TRBV2; D gene ambiguous. V lost 3 bases and J lost 9, with 12 bases in between. The CDR3 is 14 residues long. Looked up from germline, CDR1 is SNHLY and CDR2 is FYNNEI. CDR3 sequence (DNA): TGTGCCAGCAGTGAGCGGGTCCTCGGTTCACCCCTCCACTTT. This sequence encodes CASSERVLGSPLHF.

This clonotype was counted only a few times. The CDR3 DNA follows: TGTGCCTGGAGGGTTGTCCCTGGCGAGCAGTACTTC. Amino acid sequence: CAWRVVPGEQYF. The chain joins TRBV30 to TRBJ2-7; no definite D call. CDR3 length equals 12 residues. CDR1 and CDR2 (germline): GTSNPN, SVGIG (reference sequence). Trimming pared 3 bases from V and 6 bases from J, leaving 12 bases between.

Concerning this clonotype itself: The junction departs from germline at one end; a sequencing error may be responsible. The chain is built from TRBV7-9 and TRBJ2-7; 8 bases align to TRBD2. This CDR3 comprises 15 residues. The germline V gene encodes CDR1 SEHNR and CDR2 FQNEAQ (reference sequence). CDR3 nucleotides: TGTGCCAGCAGCTTAGGTGCGGGAGGCCCCTACGAGCAGTGCTTC. Its protein is CASSLGAGGPYEQCF.

This clonotype was observed a single time. The V and J genes are TRBV7-8 and TRBJ1-3, with D unclear. Per germline, CDR1 SGHVS and CDR2 FQNEAQ. Between the trimmed V and J ends, which lost 1 base and 8 bases, there was a span of 12 bases. The length of the CDR3 is 14 residues. CDR3 sequence: CASSLVGFGYTIYF. Here the CDR3 DNA reads TGTGCCAGCAGCTTAGTCGGGTTTGGCTACACCATATATTTT.

The chain uses TRBV25-1 and TRBJ1-1; no clear D gene. This CDR3 has 10 amino acids. CDR1 and CDR2 (germline): MGHDK, SYGVNS. The CDR3 here is CAIWNTEAFF. CDR3 nucleotide sequence: TGTGCTATATGGAACACTGAAGCTTTCTTT.

This clonotype has a count of ten or more. The V gene is TRBV2, the J gene TRBJ1-1, with a weak D call TRBD1 (5 bases). This CDR3 has 14 amino acids. The ends were cut back, 4 bases at V and 1 base at J, with 10 bases in the middle. The germline V gene encodes CDR1 SNHLY and CDR2 FYNNEI. The CDR3 coding sequence is TGTGCCAGCAGTGTATTGGGGGAGAACACTGAAGCTTTCTTT. As protein: CASSVLGENTEAFF. Complete variable domain (other parts from reference TRBV2 and TRBJ1-1): EPEVTQTPSHQVTQMGQEVILRCVPISNHLYFYWYRQILGQKVEFLVSFYNNEISEKSEIFDDQFSVERPDGSNFTLKIRSTKLEDSAMYFCASSVLGENTEAFFGQGTRLTVV.

The J gene is TRBJ2-7, the V gene TRBV2; 9 nucleotides line up with TRBD1. The CDR3 is 15 amino acids. V shed 0 bases and J 4 bases; nucleotides not matched to a gene: 4. Germline CDR1 is SNHLY and CDR2 is FYNNEI. In DNA form, the CDR3 reads TGTGCCAGCAGTGAAGCGCACAGGGGGCCTTACGAGCAGTACTTC. It encodes CASSEAHRGPYEQYF. The whole variable domain, filled in from reference TRBV2 and TRBJ2-7, reads EPEVTQTPSHQVTQMGQEVILRCVPISNHLYFYWYRQILGQKVEFLVSFYNNEISEKSEIFDDQFSVERPDGSNFTLKIRSTKLEDSAMYFCASSEAHRGPYEQYFGPGTRLTVT.

Many counts were recorded for this clonotype. The chain recombines TRBV5-1 with TRBJ2-2, with 11 bases that match TRBD2. CDR1 and CDR2 from the germline V gene are SGHRS and YFSETQ. V lost 0 bases to trimming and J lost 3 bases; unmatched junction nucleotides: 7. The CDR3 has 18 residues. CDR3: CASSLGTSGRGDTGELFF. The CDR3 DNA follows: TGCGCCAGCAGCTTGGGCACTAGCGGGAGAGGCGACACCGGGGAGCTGTTTTTT.

The rearrangement joins TRBV29-1 to TRBJ2-6; 12 bases line up with TRBD1. This CDR3 is built from 18 residues. The V gene's germline CDR1 is SQVTM and CDR2 ANQGSEA. The trim removed 4 bases at V and 3 bases at J, leaving 10 bases unmatched. CDR3 amino acids: CSVVEEGQGAGGANVLTF. The CDR3 region has the DNA TGCAGCGTTGTGGAGGAGGGACAGGGGGCTGGTGGGGCCAACGTCCTGACTTTC. Using reference TRBV29-1 and TRBJ2-6 for the parts outside the CDR3, the full variable domain is SAVISQKPSRDICQRGTSLTIQCQVDSQVTMMFWYRQQPGQSLTLIATANQGSEATYESGFVIDKFPISRPNLTFSTLTVSNMSPEDSSIYLCSVVEEGQGAGGANVLTFGAGSRLTVL.

The chain couples TRBV12-3 or TRBV12-4 to TRBJ1-2, with 7 bases aligning to TRBD1. The CDR3 sequence is 13 residues long. V shed 6 bases, J shed 4 bases, and the junction held 5 bases outside the gene matches. CDR3 protein: CASRQGIGYGYTF. The CDR3, as DNA: TGTGCCAGCAGACAGGGGATCGGCTATGGCTACACCTTC.

The chain combines TRBV4-2 with TRBJ1-5; possible D gene TRBD1, 6 bases. Germline assignment: CDR1 LGHNA and CDR2 YNFKEQ. Trimming shortened V by 0 bases and J by 0 bases, and 12 bases separated the two germline ends. The CDR3 is 17 amino acids. CDR3 coding DNA: TGTGCCAGCAGCCAAGAGACAGGCGGGAATAGCAATCAGCCCCAGCATTTT. It translates to CASSQETGGNSNQPQHF.

This clonotype has ten or more counts. V usage is TRBV27 and J usage is TRBJ2-7; 14 positions agree with TRBD2. The junction had 10 bases not matched to a gene; V was cut back by 5 bases and J by 4 bases. The CDR3 has 17 amino acids. CDR1 is MNHEY, CDR2 SMNVEV, per germline (reference sequence). CDR3 sequence reads: CASSPLGLAGERYEQYF. CDR3 nucleotide sequence: TGTGCCAGCAGTCCCCTGGGACTAGCGGGAGAACGGTACGAGCAGTACTTC.

In regard to this clonotype: This may be a read error, as it is one base from a much larger clone. The gene calls are TRBV6-9 and TRBJ1-1, with 9 bases lining up with TRBD1. This CDR3 has 14 residues. Germline CDR1 MNHGY, CDR2 SVAAGI. The CDR3 loop is CASREGQGFTGAFF. Written as DNA, the CDR3 is TGTGCCAGCAGGGAAGGACAGGGGTTCACTGGAGCTTTCTTT.

This rearrangement joins TRBV20-1 to TRBJ1-5; 11 positions agree with TRBD1. The V and J ends lost 3 bases and 6 bases, in that order; junction bases with no gene match: 7. The CDR3 extends over 15 amino acids. In germline, CDR1 is DFQATT, CDR2 SNEGSKA (reference sequence). The CDR3: CSARIRGTGGQPQHF. The DNA of the CDR3 is TGCAGTGCTAGGATTAGGGGGACAGGGGGTCAGCCCCAGCATTTT.

The chain links TRBV10-3 to TRBJ2-3; TRBD2 matches 9 bases. Trimming at V came to 10 bases and at J to 5 bases, leaving 16 bases not matched to a gene. The CDR3 covers 16 residues. Per the germline V gene, CDR1 is ENHRY and CDR2 is SYGVKD. The CDR3 protein is CANTPGLAGSLDTQYF. As DNA, the CDR3 is TGTGCCAACACTCCGGGGCTAGCGGGATCCCTAGATACGCAGTATTTT.

The J gene is TRBJ2-5, the V gene TRBV5-8, with 7 bases identical to TRBD1. This CDR3 is 14 amino acids long. Trimming took 1 base from V and 10 from J; bases not matched to a gene: 10. Germline V CDR1 and CDR2: SGHTS, YDEGEE. The CDR3 region is CASSLRDSLMGQYF. Here the CDR3 DNA reads TGTGCCAGCAGCTTGCGGGACAGCCTGATGGGCCAGTACTTC.

The table lists this clonotype with many counts. The rearrangement links TRBV12-3 or TRBV12-4 to TRBJ2-7; D gene ambiguous. Trimming stripped 6 bases from V and 4 bases from J, with 10 bases between. This CDR3 is built from 12 residues. CDR3 in amino acids: CASRSSSYEQYF. The CDR3 nucleotides are TGTGCCAGCAGGTCCTCTAGTTACGAGCAGTACTTC.